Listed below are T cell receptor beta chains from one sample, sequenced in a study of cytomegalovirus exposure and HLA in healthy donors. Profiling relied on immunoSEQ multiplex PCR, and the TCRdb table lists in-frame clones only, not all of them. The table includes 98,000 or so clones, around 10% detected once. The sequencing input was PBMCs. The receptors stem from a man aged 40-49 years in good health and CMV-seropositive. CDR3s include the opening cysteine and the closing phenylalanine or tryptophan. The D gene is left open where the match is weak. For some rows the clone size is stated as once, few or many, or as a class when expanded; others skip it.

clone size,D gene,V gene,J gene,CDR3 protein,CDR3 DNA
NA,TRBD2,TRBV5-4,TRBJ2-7,CASSSGLAGGPEQYF,TGTGCCAGCAGCTCCGGACTAGCGGGAGGGCCCGAGCAGTACTTC
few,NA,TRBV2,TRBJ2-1,CASSVAGSSYNEQFF,TGTGCCAGCAGTGTTGCGGGGAGCTCCTACAATGAGCAGTTCTTC
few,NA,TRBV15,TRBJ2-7,CATSGRQDSYEQYF,TGTGCCACCAGCGGCCGACAGGACTCCTACGAGCAGTACTTC
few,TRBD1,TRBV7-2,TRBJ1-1,CASSSPTGGYTEAFF,TGTGCCAGCAGCTCTCCGACAGGGGGTTACACTGAAGCTTTCTTT
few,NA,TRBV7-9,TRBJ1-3,CASSPRESGNTIYF,TGTGCCAGCAGCCCCCGGGAATCTGGAAACACCATATATTTT
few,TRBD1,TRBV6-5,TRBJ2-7,CASSLTGTAYEQYF,TGTGCCAGCAGTCTGACCGGGACAGCCTACGAGCAGTACTTC
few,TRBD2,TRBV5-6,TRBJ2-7,CASSLGASGSSEQYF,TGTGCCAGCAGCTTGGGGGCTAGCGGGAGTTCCGAGCAGTACTTC
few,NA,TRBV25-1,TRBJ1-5,CASSGGREGQPQHF,TGTGCCAGCAGTGGCGGCAGGGAAGGACAGCCCCAGCATTTT
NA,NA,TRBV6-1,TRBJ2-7,CASSEGIGDEQYF,TGTGCCAGCAGTGAAGGGATAGGGGACGAGCAGTACTTC
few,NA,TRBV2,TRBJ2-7,CASSDGGLGYEQYF,TGTGCCAGCAGTGACGGAGGCTTAGGATACGAGCAGTACTTC
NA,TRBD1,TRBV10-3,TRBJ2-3,CAISDGTGLDTQYF,TGTGCCATCAGTGATGGGACAGGGTTAGATACGCAGTATTTT
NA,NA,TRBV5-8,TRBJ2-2,CASSLVYRNTGELFF,TGTGCCAGCAGCTTGGTGTACAGAAACACCGGGGAGCTGTTTTTT
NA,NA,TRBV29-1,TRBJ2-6,CSVGESGANVLTF,TGCAGCGTTGGGGAGTCCGGGGCCAACGTCCTGACTTTC
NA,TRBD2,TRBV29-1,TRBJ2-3,CSVGTSGSRDTQYF,TGCAGCGTTGGGACTAGCGGGAGCCGGGATACGCAGTATTTT
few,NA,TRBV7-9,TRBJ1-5,CASSSTVSNQPQHF,TGTGCCAGCAGCTCGACAGTTAGCAATCAGCCCCAGCATTTT
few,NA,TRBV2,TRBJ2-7,CASSPARGPTYEQYF,TGTGCCAGCAGTCCAGCTAGGGGCCCCACCTACGAGCAGTACTTC
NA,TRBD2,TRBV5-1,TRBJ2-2,CASSPRLAENTGELFF,TGCGCCAGCAGCCCTCGACTAGCGGAGAACACCGGGGAGCTGTTTTTT
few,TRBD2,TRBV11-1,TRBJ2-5,CASKRLAGRGETQYF,TGTGCCAGCAAAAGACTAGCGGGGCGGGGAGAGACCCAGTACTTC
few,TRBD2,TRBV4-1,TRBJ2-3,CASSQDWREWDTQYF,TGCGCCAGCAGCCAAGATTGGCGGGAGTGGGATACGCAGTATTTT
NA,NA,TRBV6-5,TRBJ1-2,CASTQGPSGYGYTF,TGTGCCAGCACACAGGGACCCTCAGGGTATGGCTACACCTTC
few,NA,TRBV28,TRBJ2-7,CASSFRGYDSYEQYF,TGTGCCAGCAGTTTTCGAGGGTATGACTCCTACGAGCAGTACTTC
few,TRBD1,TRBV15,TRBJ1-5,CATSPGQLNQPQHF,TGTGCCACCAGCCCGGGACAGTTGAATCAGCCCCAGCATTTT
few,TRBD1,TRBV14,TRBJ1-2,CASSQVSQGPYGYTF,TGTGCCAGCAGCCAAGTCTCACAGGGGCCCTATGGCTACACCTTC
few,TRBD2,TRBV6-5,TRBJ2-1,CASSWTSDHNEQFF,TGTGCCAGCAGTTGGACTAGCGACCACAATGAGCAGTTCTTC
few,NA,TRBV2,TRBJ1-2,CASSVTENYGYTF,TGTGCCAGCAGTGTGACAGAAAACTATGGCTACACCTTC
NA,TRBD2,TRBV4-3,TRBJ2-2,CASSWGAGGTGELFF,TGCGCCAGCAGCTGGGGAGCGGGAGGGACCGGGGAGCTGTTTTTT
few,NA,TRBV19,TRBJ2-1,CASSTHGVEQFF,TGTGCCAGTAGTACCCATGGAGTTGAGCAGTTCTTC
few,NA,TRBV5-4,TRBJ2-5,CASSPRGGRETQYF,TGTGCCAGCAGCCCGAGGGGGGGCAGAGAGACCCAGTACTTC
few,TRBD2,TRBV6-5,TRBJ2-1,CASSYSGLAGPGEQFF,TGTGCCAGCAGTTACTCGGGACTAGCGGGCCCAGGGGAGCAGTTCTTC
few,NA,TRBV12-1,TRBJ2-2,CASSFPPGAPGELFF,TGTGCCAGCAGCTTTCCCCCGGGTGCTCCCGGGGAGCTGTTTTTT
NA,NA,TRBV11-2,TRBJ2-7,CASSFEQGPYEQYF,TGTGCCAGCAGCTTTGAACAGGGACCCTACGAGCAGTACTTC
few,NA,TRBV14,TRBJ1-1,CASSLPGHPEAFF,TGTGCCAGCAGCTTACCGGGACATCCGGAAGCTTTCTTT
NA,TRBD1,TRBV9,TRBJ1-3,CASSGTGSSGNTIYF,TGTGCCAGCAGCGGGACAGGGAGCTCTGGAAACACCATATATTTT
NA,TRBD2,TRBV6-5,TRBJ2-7,CASSPSGRTYEQYF,TGTGCCAGCAGCCCTAGCGGGAGGACCTACGAGCAGTACTTC
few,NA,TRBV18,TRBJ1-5,CASSPPDPRQPQHF,TGTGCCAGCTCACCACCCGATCCGAGACAGCCCCAGCATTTT
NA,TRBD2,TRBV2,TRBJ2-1,CASSLVTSGRGEQFF,TGTGCCAGCAGTCTAGTGACTAGCGGCCGCGGGGAGCAGTTCTTC
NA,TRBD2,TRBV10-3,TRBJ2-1,CAIRALARNYNEQFF,TGTGCCATCAGAGCACTAGCGAGAAACTACAATGAGCAGTTCTTC
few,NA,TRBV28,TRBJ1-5,CASSLAEGFNQPQHF,TGTGCCAGCAGTTTGGCGGAGGGGTTCAATCAGCCCCAGCATTTT
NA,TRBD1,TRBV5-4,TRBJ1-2,CASSSTGTVYGYTF,TGTGCCAGCAGCTCGACCGGGACAGTCTATGGCTACACCTTC